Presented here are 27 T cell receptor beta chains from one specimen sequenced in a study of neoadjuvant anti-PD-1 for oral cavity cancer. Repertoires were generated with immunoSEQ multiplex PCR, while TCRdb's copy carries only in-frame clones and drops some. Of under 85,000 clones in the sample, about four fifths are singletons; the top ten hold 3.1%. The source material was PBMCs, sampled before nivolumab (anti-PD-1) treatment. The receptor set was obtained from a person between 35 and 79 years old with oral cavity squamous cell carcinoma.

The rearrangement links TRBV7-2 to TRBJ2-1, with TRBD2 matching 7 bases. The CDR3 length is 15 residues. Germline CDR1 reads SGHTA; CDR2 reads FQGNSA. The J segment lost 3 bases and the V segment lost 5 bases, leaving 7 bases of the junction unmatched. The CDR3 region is CASSEGWDYYNEQFF. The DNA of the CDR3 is TGTGCCAGCAGCGAAGGGTGGGACTACTACAATGAGCAGTTCTTC.

The CDR3 is CASSFGLAGPKSRELFF. In DNA form, the CDR3 reads TGTGCCAGCAGTTTCGGCCTAGCGGGACCTAAAAGCCGGGAGCTGTTTTTT. This sequence joins TRBV27 and TRBJ2-2; TRBD2 matches 9 bases. Germline-derived CDR1 and CDR2 are MNHEY and SMNVEV (reference sequence). This CDR3 contains 17 residues. J lost 9 bases, V lost 3 bases, and 14 bases had no gene match.

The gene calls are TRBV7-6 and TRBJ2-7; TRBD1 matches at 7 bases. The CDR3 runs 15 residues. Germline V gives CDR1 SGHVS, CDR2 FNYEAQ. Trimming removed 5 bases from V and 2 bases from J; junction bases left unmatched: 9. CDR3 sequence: CASSINPGTAYEQYF. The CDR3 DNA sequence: TGTGCCAGCAGCATTAATCCAGGGACAGCCTACGAGCAGTACTTC.

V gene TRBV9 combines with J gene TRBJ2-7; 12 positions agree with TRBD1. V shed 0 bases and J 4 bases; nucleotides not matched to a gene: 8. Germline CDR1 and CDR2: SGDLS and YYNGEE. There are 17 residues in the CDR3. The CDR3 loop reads CASSVEGGTGGIYEQYF. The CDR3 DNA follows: TGTGCCAGCAGCGTAGAGGGAGGGACAGGGGGCATATACGAGCAGTACTTC. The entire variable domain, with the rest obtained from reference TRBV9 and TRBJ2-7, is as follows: DSGVTQTPKHLITATGQRVTLRCSPRSGDLSVYWYQQSLDQGLQFLIQYYNGEERAKGNILERFSAQQFPDLHSELNLSSLELGDSALYFCASSVEGGTGGIYEQYFGPGTRLTVT.

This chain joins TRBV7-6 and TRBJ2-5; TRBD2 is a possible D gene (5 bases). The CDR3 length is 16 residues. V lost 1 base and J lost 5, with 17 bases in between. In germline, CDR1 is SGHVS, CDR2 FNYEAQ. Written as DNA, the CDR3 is TGTGCCAGCAGCTTAGTGGGTCCGAGGGTTGGGGAGACCCAGTACTTC. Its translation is CASSLVGPRVGETQYF.

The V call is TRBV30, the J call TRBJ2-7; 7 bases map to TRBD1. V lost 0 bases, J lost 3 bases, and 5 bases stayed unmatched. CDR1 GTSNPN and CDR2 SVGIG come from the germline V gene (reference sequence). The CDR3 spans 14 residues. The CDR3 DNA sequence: TGTGCCTGGAGTGTTCCAGGGGGAAACTACGAGCAGTACTTC. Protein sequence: CAWSVPGGNYEQYF. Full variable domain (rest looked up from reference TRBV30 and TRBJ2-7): SQTIHQWPATLVQPVGSPLSLECTVEGTSNPNLYWYRQAAGRGLQLLFYSVGIGQISSEVPQNLSASRPQDRQFILSSKKLLLSDSGFYLCAWSVPGGNYEQYFGPGTRLTVT.

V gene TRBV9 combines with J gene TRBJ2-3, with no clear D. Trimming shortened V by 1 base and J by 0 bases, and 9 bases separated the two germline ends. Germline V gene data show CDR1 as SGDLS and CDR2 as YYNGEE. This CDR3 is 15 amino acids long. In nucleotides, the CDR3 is TGTGCCAGCAGCGTATCTCAGAGGAGCACAGATACGCAGTATTTT. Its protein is CASSVSQRSTDTQYF.

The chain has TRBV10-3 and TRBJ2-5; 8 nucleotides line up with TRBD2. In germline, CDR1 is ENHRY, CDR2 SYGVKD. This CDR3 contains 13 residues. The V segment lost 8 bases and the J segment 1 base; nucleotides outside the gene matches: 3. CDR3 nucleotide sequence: TGTGCCATCGCGGGAGGTCTCCAAGAGACCCAGTACTTC. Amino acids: CAIAGGLQETQYF.

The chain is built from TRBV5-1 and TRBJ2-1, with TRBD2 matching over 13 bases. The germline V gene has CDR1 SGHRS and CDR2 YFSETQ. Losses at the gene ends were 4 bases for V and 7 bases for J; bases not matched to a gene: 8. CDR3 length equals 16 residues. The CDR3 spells CASSELAGGTGNEQFF. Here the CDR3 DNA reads TGCGCCAGCAGCGAACTAGCGGGAGGGACGGGTAATGAGCAGTTCTTC.

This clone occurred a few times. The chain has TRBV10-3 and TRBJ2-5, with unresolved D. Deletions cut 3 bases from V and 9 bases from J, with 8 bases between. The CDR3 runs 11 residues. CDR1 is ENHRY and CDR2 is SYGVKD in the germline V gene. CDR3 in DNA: TGTGCCATCAGTGAAGGATCGGCCCAGTACTTC. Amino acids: CAISEGSAQYF.

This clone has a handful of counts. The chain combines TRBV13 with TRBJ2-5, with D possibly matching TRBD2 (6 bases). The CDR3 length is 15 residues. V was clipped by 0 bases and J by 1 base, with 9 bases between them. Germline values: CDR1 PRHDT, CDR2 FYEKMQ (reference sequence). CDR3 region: CASSLGDGSQETQYF. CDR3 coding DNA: TGTGCCAGCAGCTTAGGTGACGGGAGCCAAGAGACCCAGTACTTC. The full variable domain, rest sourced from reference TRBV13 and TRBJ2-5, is AAGVIQSPRHLIKEKRETATLKCYPIPRHDTVYWYQQGPGQDPQFLISFYEKMQSDKGSIPDRFSAQQFSDYHSELNMSSLELGDSALYFCASSLGDGSQETQYFGPGTRLLVL.

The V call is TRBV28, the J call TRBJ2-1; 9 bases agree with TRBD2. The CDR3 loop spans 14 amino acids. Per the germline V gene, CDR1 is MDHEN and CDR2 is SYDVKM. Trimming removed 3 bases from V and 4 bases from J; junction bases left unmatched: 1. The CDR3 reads CASSLTSGYNEQFF. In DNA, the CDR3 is TGTGCCAGCAGTTTGACTAGCGGATACAATGAGCAGTTCTTC.

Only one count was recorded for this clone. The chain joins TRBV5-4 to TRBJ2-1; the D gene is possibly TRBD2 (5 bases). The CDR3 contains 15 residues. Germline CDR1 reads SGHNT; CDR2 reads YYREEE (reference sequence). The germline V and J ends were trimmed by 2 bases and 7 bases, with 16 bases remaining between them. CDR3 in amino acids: CASSLGGAEGNEQFF. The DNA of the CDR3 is TGTGCCAGCAGCTTAGGAGGAGCGGAAGGGAATGAGCAGTTCTTC.

Here the CDR3 reads CASSFVRGNEQFF. For the CDR3, the DNA is TGTGCCAGCAGTTTTGTCAGGGGAAATGAGCAGTTCTTC. The gene calls are TRBV27 and TRBJ2-1; tentative D call: TRBD1 (6 bases). CDR3 length equals 13 residues. Germline V gives CDR1 MNHEY, CDR2 SMNVEV (reference sequence). The ends were cut back, 3 bases at V and 7 bases at J, with 10 bases in the middle.

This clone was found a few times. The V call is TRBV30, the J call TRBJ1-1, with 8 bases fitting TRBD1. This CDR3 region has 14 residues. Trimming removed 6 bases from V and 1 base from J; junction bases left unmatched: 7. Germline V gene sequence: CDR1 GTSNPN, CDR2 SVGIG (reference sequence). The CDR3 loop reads CACIRGLGNTEAFF. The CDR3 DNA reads TGTGCCTGCATCAGGGGGCTTGGGAACACTGAAGCTTTCTTT.

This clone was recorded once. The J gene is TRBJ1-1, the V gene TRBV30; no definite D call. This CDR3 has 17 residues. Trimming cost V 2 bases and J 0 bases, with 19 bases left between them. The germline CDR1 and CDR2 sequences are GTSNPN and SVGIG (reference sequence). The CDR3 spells CAWSPQRPDTMNTEAFF. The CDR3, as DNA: TGTGCCTGGAGTCCCCAGAGACCTGACACTATGAACACTGAAGCTTTCTTT.

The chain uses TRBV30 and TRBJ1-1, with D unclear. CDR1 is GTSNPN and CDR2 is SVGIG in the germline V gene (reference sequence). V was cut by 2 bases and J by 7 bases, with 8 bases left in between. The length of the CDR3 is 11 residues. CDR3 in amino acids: CAWSLPGEAFF. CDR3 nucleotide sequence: TGTGCCTGGAGTCTCCCGGGTGAAGCTTTCTTT.

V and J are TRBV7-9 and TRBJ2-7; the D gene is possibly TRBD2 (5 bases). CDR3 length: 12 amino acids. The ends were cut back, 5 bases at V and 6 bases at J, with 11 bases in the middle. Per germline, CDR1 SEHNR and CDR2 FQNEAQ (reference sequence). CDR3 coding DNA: TGTGCCAGCAGCCTCGACTACCTCGAGCAGTACTTC. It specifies CASSLDYLEQYF. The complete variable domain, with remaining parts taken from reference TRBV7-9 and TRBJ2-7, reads DTGVSQNPRHKITKRGQNVTFRCDPISEHNRLYWYRQTLGQGPEFLTYFQNEAQLEKSRLLSDRFSAERPKGSFSTLEIQRTEQGDSAMYLCASSLDYLEQYFGPGTRLTVT.

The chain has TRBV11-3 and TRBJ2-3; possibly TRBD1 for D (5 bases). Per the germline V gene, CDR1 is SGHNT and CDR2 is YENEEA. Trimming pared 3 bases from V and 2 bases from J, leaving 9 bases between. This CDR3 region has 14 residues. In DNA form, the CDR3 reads TGTGCCAGCAGCTTTCAGGGCTCCACAGATACGCAGTATTTT. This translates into CASSFQGSTDTQYF.

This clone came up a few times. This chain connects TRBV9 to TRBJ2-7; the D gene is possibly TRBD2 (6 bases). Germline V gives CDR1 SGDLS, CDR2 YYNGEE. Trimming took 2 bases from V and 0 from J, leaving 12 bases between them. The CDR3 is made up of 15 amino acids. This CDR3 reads CASSVGDSDSYEQYF. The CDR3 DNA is TGTGCCAGCAGCGTGGGGGACTCGGACTCCTACGAGCAGTACTTC.

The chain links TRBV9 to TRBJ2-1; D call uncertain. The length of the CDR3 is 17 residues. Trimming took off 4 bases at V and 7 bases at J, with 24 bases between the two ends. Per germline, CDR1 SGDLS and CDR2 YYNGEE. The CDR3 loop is CASSPFGERSLGNEQFF. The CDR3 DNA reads TGTGCCAGCAGCCCCTTTGGCGAGCGATCCCTAGGAAATGAGCAGTTCTTC.

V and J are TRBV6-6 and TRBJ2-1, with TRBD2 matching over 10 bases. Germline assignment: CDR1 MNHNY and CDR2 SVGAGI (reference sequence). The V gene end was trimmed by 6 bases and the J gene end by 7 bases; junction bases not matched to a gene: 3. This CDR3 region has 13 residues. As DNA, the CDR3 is TGTGCCAGCAGCGGGACTAGCGTAAATGAGCAGTTCTTC. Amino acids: CASSGTSVNEQFF.

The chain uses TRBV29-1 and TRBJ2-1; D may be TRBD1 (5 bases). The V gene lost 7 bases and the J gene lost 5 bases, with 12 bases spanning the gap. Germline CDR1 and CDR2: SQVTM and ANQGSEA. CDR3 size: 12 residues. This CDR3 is CSAYRNHNEQFF. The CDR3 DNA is TGCAGCGCGTACAGGAACCACAATGAGCAGTTCTTC.

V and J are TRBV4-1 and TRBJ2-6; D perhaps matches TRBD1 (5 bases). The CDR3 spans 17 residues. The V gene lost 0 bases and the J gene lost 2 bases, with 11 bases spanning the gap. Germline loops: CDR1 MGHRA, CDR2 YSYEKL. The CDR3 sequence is CASSQDSKGPGANVLTF. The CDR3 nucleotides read TGCGCCAGCAGCCAAGATAGTAAGGGGCCTGGGGCCAACGTCCTGACTTTC.

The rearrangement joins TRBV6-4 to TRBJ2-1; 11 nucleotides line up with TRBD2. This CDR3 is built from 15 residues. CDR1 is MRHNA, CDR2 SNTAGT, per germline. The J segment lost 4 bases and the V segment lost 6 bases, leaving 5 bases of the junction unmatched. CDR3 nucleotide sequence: TGTGCCAGCAGCGCCGGGACTAGCGGATACAATGAGCAGTTCTTC. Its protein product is CASSAGTSGYNEQFF.

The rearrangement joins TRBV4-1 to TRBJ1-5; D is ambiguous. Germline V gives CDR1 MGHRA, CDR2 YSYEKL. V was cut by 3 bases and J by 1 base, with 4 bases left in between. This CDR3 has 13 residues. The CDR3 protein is CASSQESNQPQHF. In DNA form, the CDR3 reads TGCGCCAGCAGCCAGGAAAGCAATCAGCCCCAGCATTTT.

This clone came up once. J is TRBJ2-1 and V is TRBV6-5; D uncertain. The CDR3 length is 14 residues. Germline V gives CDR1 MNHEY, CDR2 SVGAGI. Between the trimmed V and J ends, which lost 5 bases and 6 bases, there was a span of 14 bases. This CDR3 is CASSLSWRPNEQFF. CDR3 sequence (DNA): TGTGCCAGCAGTCTCTCCTGGCGACCCAATGAGCAGTTCTTC.